The 5 T cell receptor beta chains given below trace back to one sample, sequenced in a study of shared clonotypes between healthy human individuals (TCRdb year 2020). CD8 naive samples were CD45RO-negative cells positively selected for CCR7, giving a CD45RA+CCR7+ population that excluded TemRA cells. The library relied on the immunoSEQ multiplex PCR assay. The immuneACCESS repertoire file appears here via TCRdb, limited to in-frame rearrangements. These files lack a portion of the clones; in checked studies, under half of the deficit traces to unresolved V genes, and the cause of the others is not known. A total of around 650,000 clones appear in this sample, approximately 96% of them only once. The ten largest clones capture about 0.11% of the sample. The sample consisted of naive CD8+ T cells sorted from blood. The cell subset or site label corresponds to: CD45RA+CCR7+. All receptors derive from a woman in her twenties or thirties in good health.

The chain uses TRBV27 and TRBJ1-1, with TRBD1 matching 8 bases. Germline lookup yields CDR1 MNHEY and CDR2 SMNVEV (reference sequence). J was trimmed by 3 bases and V by 3 bases; bases with no gene match: 12. The CDR3 sequence is 17 residues long. CDR3 amino acids: CASSFGQGAMKDTEAFF. CDR3 nucleotide sequence: TGTGCCAGCAGTTTCGGGCAGGGGGCGATGAAGGACACTGAAGCTTTCTTT.

The rearrangement uses TRBV27 and TRBJ2-7; D tentatively fits TRBD1 or TRBD2 (5 bases each). CDR3 length: 14 residues. With 6 bases removed from V and 7 bases from J, the gap between germline ends came to 19 bases. Germline V gene lookup returns CDR1 MNHEY and CDR2 SMNVEV (reference sequence). The CDR3 reads CASSLGTGPREQYF. The CDR3 bases are TGTGCCAGCAGCCTGGGGACGGGCCCCAGGGAGCAGTACTTC.

The chain joins TRBV28 to TRBJ2-2; no clear D. The CDR3 contains 13 residues. Per the germline V gene, CDR1 is MDHEN and CDR2 is SYDVKM. The V gene lost 2 bases and the J gene lost 11 bases, with 12 bases spanning the gap. The CDR3 loop is CASSLANSEELFF. CDR3 nucleotide sequence: TGTGCCAGCAGTTTAGCTAATAGTGAAGAGCTGTTTTTT.

In its sample, this clone was seen once. The V call is TRBV28, the J call TRBJ1-1, with D possibly being TRBD1 (5 bases). The CDR3 runs 14 residues. CDR1 and CDR2 (germline): MDHEN, SYDVKM. Deletions cut 2 bases from V and 4 bases from J, with 11 bases between. As DNA, the CDR3 is TGTGCCAGCAGTTTAGCTGGCGGGGGCACTGAAGCTTTCTTT. This sequence encodes CASSLAGGGTEAFF.

This clone is a singleton in its sample. The V call is TRBV7-8, the J call TRBJ2-2, with 9 bases identical to TRBD2. Germline CDR1 is SGHVS and CDR2 is FQNEAQ. CDR3 length equals 17 residues. Trimming took 5 bases from V and 4 from J; bases not matched to a gene: 11. This chain's CDR3 is CASSKLTAGGSTGELFF. The DNA of the CDR3 is TGTGCCAGCAGCAAACTTACAGCGGGAGGTTCCACCGGGGAGCTGTTTTTT.